This paragraph covers one TCR beta chain sequence. The sample belongs to a study of blood T cell repertoires in COVID-19. The wider study: Samples taken during acute and convalescent COVID-19 were collected in the United States, Italy and Spain. The analysed material was cDNA or gDNA that came from T cells, B-cell-depleted T cells, or PBMCs.

Repertoires were generated with immunoSEQ multiplex PCR, while TCRdb's copy carries only in-frame clones and drops some. The profile shows 250,000 or so clones, 85% to 90% of them singletons. V shed 5 bases and J shed 4 bases, with 9 bases lying between them. The CDR3 contains 13 residues. CDR1 and CDR2 (germline): SGHTA, FQGTGA. This chain connects TRBV7-3 to TRBJ2-1, with no clear D. The sample consisted of PBMCs or T cells enriched from blood (not recorded which). This sequence was found in a woman aged 30 to 39 with acute COVID-19. CDR3 DNA sequence: TGTGCCAGCAGCCGCACAGTATACAATGAGCAGTTCTTC. Translating gives CASSRTVYNEQFF.